A selection of T cell receptor beta chains follows, all from one sample in a study of beta chain features in type 1 diabetes. Only in-frame clones appear in the TCRdb table, and some are missing; sequencing was by immunoSEQ multiplex PCR. The sample shows some 120,000 clones, roughly 17% of them seen only once. Specimen: central memory CD4+ T cells from blood. The receptors were gathered from a man between 18 and 29 years old with type 1 diabetes. CDR3s include the opening cysteine and the closing phenylalanine or tryptophan. The order of the fields is V gene, J gene, CDR3 protein.

TRBV7-2,TRBJ2-3,CASHTAGGTRDTQYF
TRBV11-3,TRBJ2-1,CASSLAGGYNEQFF
TRBV5-1,TRBJ2-2,CASSLPEGELFF
TRBV7-2,TRBJ2-7,CASSSTGDEQYF
TRBV11-3,TRBJ2-1,CASSSLQGSEQFF
TRBV6-1,TRBJ1-1,CASTGRQGTNTEAFF
TRBV6-6,TRBJ1-3,CASSYSRVYGNTIYF
TRBV16,TRBJ2-7,CASSPLGGRGYEQYF
TRBV19,TRBJ1-2,CASSTLQGPYGYTF
TRBV6-5,TRBJ2-5,CAILTEPLETQYF
TRBV29-1,TRBJ1-1,CSVEEVGTGAMNTEAFF
TRBV6-6,TRBJ2-3,CASRPGESTDTQYF
TRBV5-1,TRBJ1-4,CASSPGTVLNEKLFF
TRBV2,TRBJ2-1,CASSVSENEQFF
TRBV7-9,TRBJ1-6,CASSPRGMNNSPLHF
TRBV29-1,TRBJ1-2,CSVAPHGVDGYTF
TRBV29-1,TRBJ2-5,CSVSAGVETQYF
TRBV2,TRBJ2-5,CASTGQGAGGETQYF
TRBV7-8,TRBJ2-5,CASGTSGDQETQYF
TRBV6-5,TRBJ1-5,CASSPNRGGQPQHF
TRBV7-9,TRBJ2-3,CASSSSTDTQYF
TRBV5-4,TRBJ1-4,CASSLGMTNEKLFF